The clone carrying this T cell receptor beta chain occurred once. CD45RO-negative, CCR7-positively selected cells formed the naive CD8 fraction, excluding terminally differentiated effector memory CD45RA+ cells. The germline V gene has CDR1 MGHRA and CDR2 YSYEKL. The CDR3 is 15 residues long. V gave up 1 base and J gave up 6 bases; unmatched junction bases: 8. Sequencing used immunoSEQ multiplex PCR; TCRdb keeps in-frame clones, though not all of them. The sample comprises millions of clones, about 93% of which are singletons, and around 1.7% rests with the top ten. These data are taken from a study of shared clonotypes between healthy human individuals. Background on the study: Researchers assigned three CD4 naive, three CD4 memory, two CD8 naive and one CD8 memory plate to each donor.

The rearrangement joins TRBV4-1 to TRBJ1-1; TRBD1 matches 7 bases. The sample consisted of naive CD8+ T cells from PBMCs. This receptor was obtained from a man aged 18 to 29 in good health. Some clones in this sample may be carry-over from other donors' samples. This chain's CDR3 is CASSQVGGGGPEAFF. DNA of the CDR3: TGCGCCAGCAGCCAAGTAGGAGGAGGGGGCCCTGAAGCTTTCTTT.